This T cell receptor (beta chain) was profiled in a study of control samples from healthy donors and cancer patients. This clone was seen more than once but under ten times. Germline values: CDR1 MNHEY, CDR2 SVGAGI. Trimming cost V 4 bases and J 7 bases, with 14 bases left between them. The CDR3 spans 13 residues. TCRdb keeps only in-frame clones here, not all; method: immunoSEQ multiplex PCR. In the table there are around 55,000 clones, around 90% of which are singletons. Sequenced material: blood. The receptor's source is a man aged 45-65 years in good health. The chain uses TRBV6-5 and TRBJ2-7; tentative D call: TRBD2 (6 bases). The CDR3 DNA follows: TGTGCCAGCAGTTTACCGGGAGCCCGGGAGCAGTACTTC. This sequence encodes CASSLPGAREQYF.